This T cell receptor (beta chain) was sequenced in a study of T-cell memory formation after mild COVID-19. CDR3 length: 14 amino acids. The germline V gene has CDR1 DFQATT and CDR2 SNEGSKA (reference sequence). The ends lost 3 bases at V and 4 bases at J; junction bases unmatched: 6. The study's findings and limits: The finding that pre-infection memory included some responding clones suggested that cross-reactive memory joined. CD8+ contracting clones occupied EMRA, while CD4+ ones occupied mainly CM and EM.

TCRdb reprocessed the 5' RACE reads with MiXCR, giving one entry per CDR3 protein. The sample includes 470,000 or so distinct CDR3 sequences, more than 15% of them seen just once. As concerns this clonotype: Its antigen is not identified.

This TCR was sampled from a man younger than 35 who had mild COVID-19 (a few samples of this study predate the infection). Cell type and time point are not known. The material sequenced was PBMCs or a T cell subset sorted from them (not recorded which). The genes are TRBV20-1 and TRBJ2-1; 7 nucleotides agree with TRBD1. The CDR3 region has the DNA TGCAGTGCTAGGGACCCGGGACAGTACAATGAGCAGTTCTTC. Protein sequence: CSARDPGQYNEQFF.